The rows below give T cell receptor beta chains drawn from one sample of a study of cytomegalovirus exposure and HLA in healthy donors. The assay was immunoSEQ multiplex PCR, and TCRdb's table has in-frame clones only and misses some. The sample lists 150,000 to 200,000 clones, about 79% seen once, with about 2% in the top ten. Sequenced material: PBMCs. These receptors were obtained from a woman in her forties or fifties in good health and CMV-seronegative. CDR3s include the opening cysteine and the closing phenylalanine or tryptophan.

J gene | CDR3 length | V gene | CDR3 protein
TRBJ1-4 | 20 | TRBV4-2 | CASSQDRSGTGVPTNEKLFF
TRBJ1-2 | 14 | TRBV7-2 | CASSIYRVNYGYTF
TRBJ1-2 | 16 | TRBV11-2 | CASSLAGANRTYGYTF
TRBJ1-5 | 17 | TRBV28 | CASSFTFGTGQNQPQHF
TRBJ2-1 | 15 | TRBV6-5 | CASSYQRELGNEQFF
TRBJ1-2 | 12 | TRBV19 | CASKTSNYGYTF
TRBJ1-6 | 17 | TRBV4-3 | CASSQDRQVFDNSPLHF
TRBJ2-2 | 16 | TRBV9 | CASSAGTSGRSGELFF
TRBJ1-1 | 14 | TRBV4-3 | CASSQDAGGGEAFF
TRBJ2-3 | 15 | TRBV7-2 | CASSFSTFGTDTQYF
TRBJ2-7 | 13 | TRBV28 | CASSLGFQKGEYF
TRBJ2-7 | 15 | TRBV7-2 | CASSLDYRGAYEQYF
TRBJ1-1 | 15 | TRBV9 | CASSRLGGWGLEAFF
TRBJ2-7 | 16 | TRBV6-5 | CASSSERQMSSYEQYF
TRBJ2-1 | 14 | TRBV28 | CASRIAGNSDEQFF
TRBJ2-7 | 16 | TRBV28 | CASSLSYQPSPYEQYF
TRBJ1-6 | 13 | TRBV2 | CAARKQGDSPLHF
TRBJ1-6 | 17 | TRBV5-1 | CASSLTTPRVGNSPLHF
TRBJ2-1 | 18 | TRBV11-2 | CASSLGLSGSAAYNEQFF
TRBJ2-1 | 15 | TRBV15 | CATSRDSAGRNEQFF
TRBJ1-1 | 15 | TRBV28 | CASSPRGERGTEAFF
TRBJ2-7 | 16 | TRBV11-2 | CASSSMLRELSYEQYF
TRBJ1-3 | 14 | TRBV4-3 | CASSPGTTGNTIYF
TRBJ1-3 | 15 | TRBV7-6 | CASSLRGEGGNTIYF
TRBJ2-1 | 15 | TRBV10-1 | CASTPDRTGHNEQFF
TRBJ2-5 | 15 | TRBV7-6 | CASSLGSGSRETQYF
TRBJ1-5 | 17 | TRBV19 | CASSMGQGLRSNQPQHF
TRBJ2-7 | 14 | TRBV7-3 | CASSSDNDSGEQYF
TRBJ2-7 | 15 | TRBV4-3 | CASSQEVTGAYEQYF
TRBJ1-1 | 15 | TRBV6-5 | CASRSARGAYTEAFF
TRBJ2-5 | 15 | TRBV11-3 | CASSLGVAPRETQYF
TRBJ1-2 | 12 | TRBV19 | CAARGSNYGYTF
TRBJ2-1 | 16 | TRBV6-1 | CASSDTGGRIYNEQFF
TRBJ2-7 | 13 | TRBV29-1 | CSVTTGGGYEQYF
TRBJ1-2 | 14 | TRBV7-9 | CSSSLDGGAYGYTF
TRBJ2-7 | 16 | TRBV4-2 | CASSQDRAGDGYEQYF
TRBJ2-7 | 15 | TRBV5-4 | CASSFRTDPSYEQYF
TRBJ2-7 | 13 | TRBV6-1 | CASRGADTYEQYF
TRBJ2-7 | 12 | TRBV30 | CAWRGGYHEQYF
TRBJ2-1 | 17 | TRBV5-1 | CASSLGLAGPTDNEQFF
TRBJ2-2 | 13 | TRBV28 | CASHLPNTGELFF
TRBJ1-5 | 14 | TRBV19 | CASTPGQGNQPQHF
TRBJ2-3 | 13 | TRBV29-1 | CSVEDPKFSGQYF
TRBJ1-5 | 15 | TRBV6-1 | CASSEATGGNQPQHF